These 20 T cell receptor beta chains were all obtained from the same sample, sequenced in a study of molecular identifiers for immune sequencing clone quantification. TCRdb passed the PCR reads through MiXCR, listing each CDR3 protein once. The table includes over 600,000 distinct CDR3 sequences, 15% to 20% detected once. Sequenced input: naive CD8+ T cells from blood, with Jurkat cell RNA spiked in. The subset was: FACS-sorted CD8+CD4-CCR7+CD45RA+ naive T cells. Receptors were obtained from a human donor in good health. Some libraries in this study had Jurkat cell RNA spiked in.

This rearrangement joins TRBV28 to TRBJ1-5; D gene uncertain. Deletions cut 7 bases from V and 0 bases from J, with 13 bases between. The germline V gene has CDR1 MDHEN and CDR2 SYDVKM. The CDR3 runs 15 residues. As DNA, the CDR3 is TGTGCCAGCACCCCTGGCCAGGTTAGCAATCAGCCCCAGCATTTT. Its translation: CASTPGQVSNQPQHF.

This clonotype was observed at least ten times. The chain has TRBV28 and TRBJ2-7; perhaps D is TRBD1 or TRBD2 (6 bases each). CDR1 and CDR2 (germline): MDHEN, SYDVKM. The V end lost 6 bases, the J end lost 6 bases, and 18 bases lay between the germline ends. This CDR3 has 14 amino acids. The CDR3 region has the DNA TGTGCCAGCAGCAGAAACGTGGGGGGCCGCGAGCAGTACTTC. Residues: CASSRNVGGREQYF.

There are many counts of this clonotype. The gene calls are TRBV20-1 and TRBJ2-3, with 13 bases identical to TRBD2. Per germline, CDR1 DFQATT and CDR2 SNEGSKA (reference sequence). CDR3 length: 19 residues. V dropped 6 bases and J dropped 2; count of bases not matched to a gene: 17. CDR3 amino acids: CSAALGLAGVQIYTDTQYF. DNA of the CDR3: TGCAGTGCAGCATTAGGACTAGCGGGGGTACAAATATACACAGATACGCAGTATTTT.

The V and J genes are TRBV20-1 and TRBJ2-3; D is perhaps TRBD1 (6 bases). This CDR3 is built from 16 residues. V was shortened by 4 bases and J by 1 base, with 18 bases between the two germline ends. Looked up from germline, CDR1 is DFQATT and CDR2 is SNEGSKA (reference sequence). The CDR3 DNA sequence: TGCAGTGCTAAATCAATACAGGGTTTGCGCACAGATACGCAGTATTTT. Its translation is CSAKSIQGLRTDTQYF.

Comment on this clonotype: Germline is not matched at one junction end, which may reflect a read error. This rearrangement joins TRBV12-3 or TRBV12-4 to TRBJ2-5; possibly TRBD1 or TRBD2 for D (5 bases each). The CDR3 is made up of 16 amino acids. The CDR3 here is CASGLSQFGTKETQYF. CDR3 sequence (DNA): TGTGCCAGCGGTTTATCTCAATTCGGGACCAAAGAGACCCAGTACTTC.

This clonotype was seen ten or more times. The chain has TRBV19 and TRBJ1-5; the D gene is possibly TRBD1 (5 bases). Trimming left V 9 bases short and J 4 bases short, with 7 bases between. This CDR3 has 11 amino acids. In germline, CDR1 is LNHDA, CDR2 SQIVND (reference sequence). The CDR3 nucleotides are TGTGCCAGCGGGGCGAATCAGCCCCAGCATTTT. The encoded protein is CASGANQPQHF.

As regards this clonotype: This could be a read error, since a much larger clone is one nucleotide away. The chain links TRBV14 to TRBJ1-1, with 8 bases aligning to TRBD1. Trimming took 4 bases from V and 0 from J; bases not matched to a gene: 4. The CDR3 extends over 15 amino acids. Per germline, CDR1 SGHDN and CDR2 FVKESK. CDR3 amino acids: CASSRRTGMNTEAFF. CDR3 nucleotide sequence: TGTGCCAGCAGCCGGAGGACAGGGATGAACACTGAAGCTTTCTTT. The full variable domain, in which reference TRBV14 and TRBJ1-1 provide the parts outside the CDR3, is EAGVTQFPSHSVIEKGQTVTLRCDPISGHDNLYWYRRVMGKEIKFLLHFVKESKQDESGMPNNRFLAERTGGTYSTLKVQPAELEDSGVYFCASSRRTGMNTEAFFGQGTRLTVV.

This clonotype appeared a few times. The chain joins TRBV7-8 to TRBJ1-4, with D uncertain. The CDR3 runs 14 residues. Trimming removed 5 bases from V and 8 bases from J, with 15 bases in between. Germline V lookup: CDR1 SGHVS, CDR2 FQNEAQ. The CDR3 region is CASSQRTGREKLFF. Here the CDR3 DNA reads TGTGCCAGCAGCCAACGGACGGGAAGGGAAAAACTGTTTTTT.

The V gene is TRBV6-2 or TRBV6-3, the J gene TRBJ2-2, with TRBD2 as a possible D gene (5 bases). The CDR3 runs to 13 residues. Per germline, CDR1 MNHEY and CDR2 SVGEGT. V dropped 5 bases and J dropped 7 bases, with 11 bases sitting between them. The CDR3, as DNA: TGTGCCAGCAGTCTATGGAGCGGCGGGGAGCTGTTTTTT. Amino acid sequence: CASSLWSGGELFF.

The CDR3 sequence: CASSFPGENTGELFF. CDR3 in DNA: TGTGCCAGCAGCTTCCCAGGAGAGAACACCGGGGAGCTGTTTTTT. This rearrangement joins TRBV7-9 to TRBJ2-2; no clear D. Germline V gives CDR1 SEHNR, CDR2 FQNEAQ (reference sequence). The CDR3 spans 15 residues. V was shortened by 3 bases and J by 1 base, with 9 bases between the two germline ends.

This clonotype was recorded many times. The V gene is TRBV6-5, the J gene TRBJ2-1; 11 bases align to TRBD1. The CDR3 loop spans 15 amino acids. Germline trimming cut 5 bases from V and 7 bases from J; bases unmatched to any gene: 7. Germline CDR1 is MNHEY and CDR2 is SVGAGI. CDR3 amino acids: CASSMGQGGGNEQFF. The CDR3 coding sequence is TGTGCCAGCAGTATGGGACAGGGGGGGGGGAATGAGCAGTTCTTC.

In regard to this clonotype: Possible read error: a much larger clone is one base away. The rearrangement joins TRBV27 to TRBJ2-3; D is unclear. The CDR3 totals 17 residues. Germline CDR1 is MNHEY and CDR2 is SMNVEV (reference sequence). CDR3 coding DNA: TGTACCAGCAGTTTATTGAGGCCGGAGCCTAACACAGATACGCAGTATTTT. This sequence encodes CTSSLLRPEPNTDTQYF.

The CDR3 is CAWSDLLNTEAFF. The CDR3 DNA sequence: TGTGCCTGGAGTGACCTTCTGAACACTGAAGCTTTCTTT. V and J are TRBV30 and TRBJ1-1; D gene uncertain. V lost 1 base and J 0 bases, leaving 6 bases between the germline ends. The CDR3 spans 13 residues. Germline V gives CDR1 GTSNPN, CDR2 SVGIG (reference sequence).

In this sample, this clonotype turned up many times. This chain connects TRBV25-1 to TRBJ2-1; 8 bases are a match to TRBD2. Germline V gene lookup returns CDR1 MGHDK and CDR2 SYGVNS. This CDR3 has 15 amino acids. V shed 0 bases, J shed 5 bases, and the junction held 3 bases outside the gene matches. DNA for the CDR3: TGTGCCAGCAGTGAATACACTAGCGGAGACAATGAGCAGTTCTTC. This gives the protein CASSEYTSGDNEQFF. The full variable domain, rest sourced from reference TRBV25-1 and TRBJ2-1, is EADIYQTPRYLVIGTGKKITLECSQTMGHDKMYWYQQDPGMELHLIHYSYGVNSTEKGDLSSESTVSRIRTEHFPLTLESARPSHTSQYLCASSEYTSGDNEQFFGPGTRLTVL.

Remarks on this clonotype: With a much larger clone just one base away, this may be a read error. J is TRBJ2-5 and V is TRBV5-6, with D perhaps being TRBD1 or TRBD2 (5 bases each). This CDR3 comprises 13 residues. Between the trimmed V and J ends, which lost 0 bases and 9 bases, there was a span of 12 bases. Germline-derived CDR1 and CDR2 are SGHDT and YYEEEE. The CDR3 sequence is CASSLGGVPAQYF. The CDR3 bases are TGTGCCAGCAGCTTGGGAGGGGTTCCCGCCCAGTACTTC.

This clonotype was seen repeatedly, ten times or more. The V call is TRBV12-3 or TRBV12-4, the J call TRBJ2-3; D not resolved. Trimming took off 7 bases at V and 2 bases at J, with 19 bases between the two ends. This CDR3 region has 16 residues. The chain's CDR3 is CASTPLRSRSTDTQYF. In nucleotides, the CDR3 is TGTGCCAGCACCCCGTTACGCAGCCGTTCCACAGATACGCAGTATTTT.

As to this clonotype: The junction departs from germline at one end; a sequencing error may be responsible. The chain links TRBV29-1 to TRBJ1-2; D not certain. The CDR3 has 11 residues. Germline V gene sequence: CDR1 SQVTM, CDR2 ANQGSEA. This CDR3 reads CSVRPDYGCTF. In nucleotides, the CDR3 is TGCAGCGTTCGTCCCGACTATGGCTGCACCTTT.

In this sample, this clonotype turned up many times. V and J are TRBV30 and TRBJ2-3, with 8 nucleotides matching TRBD2. Germline CDR1 GTSNPN, CDR2 SVGIG (reference sequence). This CDR3 region has 14 residues. Trimming removed 1 base from V and 3 bases from J; junction bases left unmatched: 3. The CDR3 bases are TGTGCCTGGAGTGAGGGACTAGGGACAGATACGCAGTATTTT. This codes for CAWSEGLGTDTQYF.

Only a few counts were recorded for this clonotype. This chain uses TRBV28 with TRBJ1-5, with 8 nucleotides matching TRBD1. This CDR3 region has 16 residues. Germline CDR1 reads MDHEN; CDR2 reads SYDVKM. The V segment lost 5 bases and the J segment 1 base; nucleotides outside the gene matches: 7. CDR3 protein: CASSPGQGLSNQPQHF. Written as DNA, the CDR3 is TGTGCCAGCAGTCCTGGACAGGGTCTAAGCAATCAGCCCCAGCATTTT.

Ten or more counts support this clonotype. This chain uses TRBV20-1 with TRBJ2-7; D ambiguous. The V gene lost 3 bases and the J gene lost 2 bases, with 11 bases spanning the gap. The CDR3 extends over 13 amino acids. CDR1 and CDR2 from the germline V gene are DFQATT and SNEGSKA (reference sequence). In nucleotides, the CDR3 is TGCAGTGCTAGTTCCCTCGTTACCTACGAGCAGTACTTC. Residues: CSASSLVTYEQYF.